These 10 T cell receptor beta chains share one sample of origin, sequenced in a study of blood T cell repertoires in COVID-19. The protocol was immunoSEQ multiplex PCR, while the TCRdb copy is restricted to in-frame clones and leaves out a portion. The sample includes tens of thousands of clones, 76% seen only once; the top ten take around 20%. The specimen was peripheral blood. These receptors all come from a man between 45 and 60 years old with active or convalescent COVID-19.

The V call is TRBV5-1, the J call TRBJ2-5; D unresolved. V was pared by 2 bases and J by 2 bases, with 16 bases between. This CDR3 contains 16 residues. The germline gives CDR1 SGHRS, CDR2 YFSETQ. In nucleotides, the CDR3 is TGCGCCAGCAGCTTTTTCGCGTCAGGCCCTCAAGAGACCCAGTACTTC. It yields the protein CASSFFASGPQETQYF.

The chain uses TRBV5-5 and TRBJ1-2, with TRBD1 matching over 12 bases. V shed 2 bases and J 8 bases; nucleotides not matched to a gene: 16. Germline-derived CDR1 and CDR2 are SGHKS and YYEKEE (reference sequence). The CDR3 sequence is 18 residues long. Here the CDR3 DNA reads TGTGCCAGCAGCTTCTGGATAGGAACCGGGACAGGGGGCGGCGGCTACACCTTC. This sequence encodes CASSFWIGTGTGGGGYTF.

This clone has just a few counts. The chain joins TRBV29-1 to TRBJ2-2; 10 bases are a match to TRBD2. CDR3 length: 15 amino acids. CDR1 and CDR2 (germline): SQVTM, ANQGSEA. J gave up 7 bases and V 5 bases, and 10 bases lay outside the gene matches. The CDR3 DNA reads as TGCAGCGTTAGGATGAGCGGGGGGGCGGGCGGGGAGCTGTTTTTT. Translating it yields CSVRMSGGAGGELFF.

A few counts support this clone. This rearrangement joins TRBV4-2 to TRBJ2-1, with 12 bases fitting TRBD2. Germline V CDR1 and CDR2: LGHNA, YNFKEQ. The CDR3 spans 15 residues. With V trimmed by 2 bases and J by 9 bases, 5 bases remained unmatched. CDR3 coding DNA: TGTGCCAGCAGCCAACAACCACTAGCGGGAGGTGAGCAGTTCTTC. Translation: CASSQQPLAGGEQFF.

The chain couples TRBV6-5 to TRBJ2-7; D unclear. Germline V lookup: CDR1 MNHEY, CDR2 SVGAGI. The V end was cut by 0 bases, the J end by 5 bases, with 8 bases between. The CDR3 totals 13 residues. The CDR3 DNA follows: TGTGCCAGCAGTTACTCGAGCACCCACGAGCAGTACTTC. The encoded protein is CASSYSSTHEQYF.

The chain combines TRBV11-1 with TRBJ2-3; TRBD1 might be the D (7 bases). Germline V gene data show CDR1 as SGHAT and CDR2 as FQDESV (reference sequence). This CDR3 contains 15 residues. V was cut by 1 base and J by 6 bases, with 14 bases left in between. The CDR3 is CASSLEVTGRDTQYF. The CDR3, as DNA: TGTGCCAGCAGCTTAGAGGTGACAGGGAGGGATACGCAGTATTTT. Supplemented by reference TRBV11-1 and TRBJ2-3, the full variable domain reads EAEVAQSPRYKITEKSQAVAFWCDPISGHATLYWYRQILGQGPELLVQFQDESVVDDSQLPKDRFSAERLKGVDSTLKIQPAELGDSAMYLCASSLEVTGRDTQYFGPGTRLTVL.

This clone was counted only a few times. The chain carries TRBV19 and TRBJ1-5, with D hard to call. Germline CDR1 reads LNHDA; CDR2 reads SQIVND (reference sequence). V shed 5 bases and J shed 5 bases, with 10 bases lying between them. The CDR3 is made up of 13 amino acids. CDR3 protein: CASSARVDQPQHF. The DNA for the CDR3 is TGTGCCAGTAGTGCCCGGGTGGATCAGCCCCAGCATTTT.

The chain uses TRBV7-6 and TRBJ1-5; 8 bases fit TRBD1. The CDR3 spans 15 residues. In germline, CDR1 is SGHVS, CDR2 FNYEAQ. V dropped 4 bases and J dropped 1; count of bases not matched to a gene: 3. The CDR3 nucleotides read TGTGCCAGCAGCTCTGGACAGGGAAGCAATCAGCCCCAGCATTTT. Amino acids: CASSSGQGSNQPQHF.

This sequence joins TRBV5-6 and TRBJ1-2; 9 positions agree with TRBD1. This CDR3 is built from 14 residues. After removal of 4 bases from V and 4 bases from J, the junction contained 5 bases not matched to a gene. CDR1 SGHDT and CDR2 YYEEEE come from the germline V gene. Here the CDR3 reads CASSRGQGSYGYTF. The CDR3 DNA is TGTGCCAGCAGCCGGGGACAGGGCTCCTATGGCTACACCTTC.

This clone came up once. The V and J genes are TRBV6-5 and TRBJ1-2; 7 bases are shared with TRBD1. The V and J ends lost 8 bases and 2 bases, in that order; junction bases with no gene match: 11. The germline V gene encodes CDR1 MNHEY and CDR2 SVGAGI. The length of the CDR3 is 15 residues. The CDR3 DNA reads as TGTGCCAGCCGAGGGGGCTTGCGGGTGAACTATGGCTACACCTTC. Translation gives CASRGGLRVNYGYTF.